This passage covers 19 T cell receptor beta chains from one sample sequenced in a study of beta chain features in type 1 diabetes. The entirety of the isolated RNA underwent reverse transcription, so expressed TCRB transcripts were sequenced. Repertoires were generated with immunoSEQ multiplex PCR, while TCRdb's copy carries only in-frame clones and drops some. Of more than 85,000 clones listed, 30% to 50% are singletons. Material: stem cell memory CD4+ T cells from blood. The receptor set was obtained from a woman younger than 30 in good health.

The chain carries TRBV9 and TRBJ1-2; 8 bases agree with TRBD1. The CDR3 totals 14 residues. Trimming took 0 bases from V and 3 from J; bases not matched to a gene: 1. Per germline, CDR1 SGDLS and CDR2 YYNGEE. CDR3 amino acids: CASSVVTGDYGYTF. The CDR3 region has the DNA TGTGCCAGCAGCGTAGTGACAGGGGACTATGGCTACACCTTC.

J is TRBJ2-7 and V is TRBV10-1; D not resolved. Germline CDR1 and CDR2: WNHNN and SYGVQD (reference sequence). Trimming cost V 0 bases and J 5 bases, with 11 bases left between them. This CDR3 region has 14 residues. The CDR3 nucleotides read TGCGCCAGCAGTGAGTCAGGAGTGAGCGACGAGCAGTACTTC. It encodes CASSESGVSDEQYF.

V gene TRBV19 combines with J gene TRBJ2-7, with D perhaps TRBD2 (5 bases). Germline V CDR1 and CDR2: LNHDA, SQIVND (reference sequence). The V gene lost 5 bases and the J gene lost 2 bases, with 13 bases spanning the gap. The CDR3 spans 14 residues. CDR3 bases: TGTGCCAGTAGTCCCCGGGGAGAACCCTACGAGCAGTACTTC. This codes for CASSPRGEPYEQYF. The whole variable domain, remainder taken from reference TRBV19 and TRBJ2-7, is DGGITQSPKYLFRKEGQNVTLSCEQNLNHDAMYWYRQDPGQGLRLIYYSQIVNDFQKGDIAEGYSVSREKKESFPLTVTSAQKNPTAFYLCASSPRGEPYEQYFGPGTRLTVT.

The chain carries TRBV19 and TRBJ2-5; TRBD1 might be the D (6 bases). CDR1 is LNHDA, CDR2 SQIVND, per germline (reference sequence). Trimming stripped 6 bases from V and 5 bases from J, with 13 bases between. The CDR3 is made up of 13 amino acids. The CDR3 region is CASSPQGRETQYF. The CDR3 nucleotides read TGTGCCAGTAGCCCACAGGGTAGGGAGACCCAGTACTTC.

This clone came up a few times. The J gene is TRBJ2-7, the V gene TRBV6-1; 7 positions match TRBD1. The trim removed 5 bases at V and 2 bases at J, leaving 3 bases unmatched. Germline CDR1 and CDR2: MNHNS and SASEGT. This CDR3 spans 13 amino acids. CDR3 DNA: TGTGCCAGCAGTTTCGACAGGGCCTACGAGCAGTACTTC. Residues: CASSFDRAYEQYF.

For the CDR3, the DNA is TGTGCCAGCTCGCATTCTAGCGGGAGTTATAATGAGCAGTTCTTC. Protein sequence: CASSHSSGSYNEQFF. The chain is built from TRBV18 and TRBJ2-1; 10 nucleotides line up with TRBD2. Germline lookup yields CDR1 KGHSH and CDR2 LQKENI. After removal of 6 bases from V and 7 bases from J, the junction contained 9 bases not matched to a gene. This CDR3 region has 15 residues.

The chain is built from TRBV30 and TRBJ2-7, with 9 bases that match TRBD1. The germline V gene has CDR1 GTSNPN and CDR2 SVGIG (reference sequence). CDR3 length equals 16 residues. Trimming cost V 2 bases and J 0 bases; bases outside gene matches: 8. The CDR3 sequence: CAWSTNRDRASYEQYF. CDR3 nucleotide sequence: TGTGCCTGGAGTACCAACCGGGACAGGGCCTCCTACGAGCAGTACTTC.

The CDR3 is CASSSRGGLKPPRAEAFF. The CDR3, as DNA: TGTGCCAGCAGCTCCCGAGGGGGCCTTAAACCCCCAAGGGCTGAAGCTTTCTTT. The chain is built from TRBV7-9 and TRBJ1-1, with 7 positions matching TRBD1. The CDR3 sequence is 18 residues long. J gave up 6 bases and V 4 bases, and 20 bases lay outside the gene matches. Germline CDR1 SEHNR, CDR2 FQNEAQ (reference sequence).

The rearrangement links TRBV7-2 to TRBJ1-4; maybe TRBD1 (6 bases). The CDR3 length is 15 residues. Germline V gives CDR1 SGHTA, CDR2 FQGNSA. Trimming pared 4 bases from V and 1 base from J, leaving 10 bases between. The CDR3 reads CASSSWGRTNEKLFF. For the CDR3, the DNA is TGTGCCAGCAGCTCGTGGGGGCGAACTAATGAAAAACTGTTTTTT.

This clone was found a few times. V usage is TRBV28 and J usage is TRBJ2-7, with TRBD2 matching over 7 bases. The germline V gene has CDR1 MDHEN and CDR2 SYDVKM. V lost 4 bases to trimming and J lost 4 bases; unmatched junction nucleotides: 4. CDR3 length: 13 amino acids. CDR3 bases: TGTGCCAGCAGTTCGGAGCGGGATTACGAGCAGTACTTC. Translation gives CASSSERDYEQYF.

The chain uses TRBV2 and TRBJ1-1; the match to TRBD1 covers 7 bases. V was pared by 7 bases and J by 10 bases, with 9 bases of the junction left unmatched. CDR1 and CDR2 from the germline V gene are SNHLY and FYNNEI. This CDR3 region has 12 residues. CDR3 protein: CASTQTGKGAFF. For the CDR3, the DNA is TGTGCCAGCACCCAGACAGGGAAGGGAGCTTTCTTT.

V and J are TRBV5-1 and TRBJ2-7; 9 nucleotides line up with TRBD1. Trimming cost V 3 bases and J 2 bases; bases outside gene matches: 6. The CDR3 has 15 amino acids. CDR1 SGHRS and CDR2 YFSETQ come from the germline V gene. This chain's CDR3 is CASSSQGQGTYEQYF. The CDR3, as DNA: TGCGCCAGCAGCTCTCAGGGACAGGGTACCTACGAGCAGTACTTC.

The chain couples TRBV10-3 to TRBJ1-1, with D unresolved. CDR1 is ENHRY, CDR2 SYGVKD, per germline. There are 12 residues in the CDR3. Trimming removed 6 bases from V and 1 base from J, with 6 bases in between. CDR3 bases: TGTGCCATCAGCGGTGGGAACACTGAAGCTTTCTTT. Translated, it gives CAISGGNTEAFF.

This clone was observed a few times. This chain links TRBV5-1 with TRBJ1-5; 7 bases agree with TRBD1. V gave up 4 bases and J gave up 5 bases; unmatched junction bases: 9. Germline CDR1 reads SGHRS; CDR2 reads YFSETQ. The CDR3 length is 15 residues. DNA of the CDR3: TGCGCCAGCAGCCTAACAACAGGGGCGGATCAGCCCCAGCATTTT. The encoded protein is CASSLTTGADQPQHF. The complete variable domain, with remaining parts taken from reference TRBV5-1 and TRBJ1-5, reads KAGVTQTPRYLIKTRGQQVTLSCSPISGHRSVSWYQQTPGQGLQFLFEYFSETQRNKGNFPGRFSGRQFSNSRSEMNVSTLELGDSALYLCASSLTTGADQPQHFGDGTRLSIL.

This chain's CDR3 is CASSLILALYNEQFF. In DNA form, the CDR3 reads TGTGCCAGCAGCTTAATACTAGCGCTTTACAATGAGCAGTTCTTC. The J gene is TRBJ2-1, the V gene TRBV7-9; TRBD2 agrees at 7 bases. CDR1 is SEHNR and CDR2 is FQNEAQ in the germline V gene (reference sequence). V lost 2 bases and J lost 4; bases outside the gene matches: 5. The length of the CDR3 is 15 residues.

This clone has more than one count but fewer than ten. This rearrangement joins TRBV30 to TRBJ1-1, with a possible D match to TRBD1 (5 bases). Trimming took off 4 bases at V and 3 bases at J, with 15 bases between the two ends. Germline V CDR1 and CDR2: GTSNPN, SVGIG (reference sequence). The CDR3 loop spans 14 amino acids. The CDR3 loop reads CAWILRTLHTEAFF. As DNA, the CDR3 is TGTGCCTGGATTTTACGGACACTGCACACTGAAGCTTTCTTT.

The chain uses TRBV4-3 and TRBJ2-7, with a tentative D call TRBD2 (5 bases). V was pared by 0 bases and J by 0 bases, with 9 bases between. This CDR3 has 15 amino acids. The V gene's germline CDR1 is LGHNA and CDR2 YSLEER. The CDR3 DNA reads TGCGCCAGCAGCCAAGATTGGAGGAGCTCCTACGAGCAGTACTTC. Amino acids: CASSQDWRSSYEQYF.

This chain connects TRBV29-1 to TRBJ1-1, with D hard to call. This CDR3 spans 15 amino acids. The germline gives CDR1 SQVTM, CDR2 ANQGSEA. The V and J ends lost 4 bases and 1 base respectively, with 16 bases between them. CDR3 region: CSVVGRNHRNTEAFF. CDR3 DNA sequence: TGCAGCGTTGTGGGCAGAAACCACAGGAACACTGAAGCTTTCTTT.

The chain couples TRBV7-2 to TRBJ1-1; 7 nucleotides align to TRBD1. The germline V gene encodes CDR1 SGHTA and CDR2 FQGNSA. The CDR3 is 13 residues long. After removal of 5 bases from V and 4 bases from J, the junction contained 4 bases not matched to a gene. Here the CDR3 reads CASSRHRGTEAFF. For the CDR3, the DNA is TGTGCCAGCAGCCGACACAGGGGCACTGAAGCTTTCTTT.